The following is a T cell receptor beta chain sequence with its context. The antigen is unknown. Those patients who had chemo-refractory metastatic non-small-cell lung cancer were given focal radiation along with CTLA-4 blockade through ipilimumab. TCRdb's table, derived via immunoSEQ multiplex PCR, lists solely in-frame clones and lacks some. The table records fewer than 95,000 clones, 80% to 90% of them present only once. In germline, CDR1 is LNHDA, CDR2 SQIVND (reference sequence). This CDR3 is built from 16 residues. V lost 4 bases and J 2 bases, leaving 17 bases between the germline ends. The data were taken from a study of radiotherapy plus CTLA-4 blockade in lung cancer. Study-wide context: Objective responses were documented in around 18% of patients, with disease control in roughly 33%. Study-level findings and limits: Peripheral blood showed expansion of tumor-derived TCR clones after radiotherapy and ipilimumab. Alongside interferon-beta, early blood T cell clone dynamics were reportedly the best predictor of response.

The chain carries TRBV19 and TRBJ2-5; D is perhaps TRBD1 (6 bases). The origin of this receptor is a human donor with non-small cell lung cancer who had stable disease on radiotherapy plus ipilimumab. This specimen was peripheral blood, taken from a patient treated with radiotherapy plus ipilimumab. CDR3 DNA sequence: TGTGCCAGTAGTAGAACAACCGGGACACTTCAAGAGACCCAGTACTTC. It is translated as CASSRTTGTLQETQYF.